The 18 T cell receptor beta chains given below trace back to one sample, sequenced in a study of PD-L1 blockade in urothelial cancer. The data were produced by immunoSEQ multiplex PCR, yet TCRdb's version contains in-frame clones alone and is incomplete. The sample lists some 77,000 clones; around 90% were seen once. The specimen was PBMCs, collected around atezolizumab (anti-PD-L1) treatment. The source of these receptors is a woman aged 70-85 years with urothelial cancer.

This rearrangement joins TRBV13 to TRBJ2-3, with 9 bases identical to TRBD2. With V trimmed by 8 bases and J by 3 bases, 6 bases remained unmatched. CDR1 and CDR2 from the germline V gene are PRHDT and FYEKMQ (reference sequence). This CDR3 has 14 amino acids. Written as DNA, the CDR3 is TGTGCCAGCCGCGGGGCGGGAGGGACAGATACGCAGTATTTT. This sequence encodes CASRGAGGTDTQYF.

This chain's CDR3 is CASSTRQQSSYNSPLHF. CDR3 sequence (DNA): TGTGCCAGCAGCACGCGACAGCAAAGCTCCTATAATTCACCCCTCCACTTT. The rearrangement joins TRBV7-8 to TRBJ1-6, with D possibly being TRBD1 (5 bases). The CDR3 sequence is 17 residues long. V shed 5 bases and J shed 0 bases, with 14 bases lying between them. Germline CDR1 and CDR2: SGHVS and FQNEAQ.

The chain recombines TRBV7-7 with TRBJ2-1, with 11 bases identical to TRBD2. With V trimmed by 2 bases and J by 0 bases, 3 bases remained unmatched. The CDR3 loop spans 17 amino acids. Germline CDR1 is SSHAT and CDR2 is FNYEAQ (reference sequence). The chain's CDR3 is CASSLYSGRGSYNEQFF. Written as DNA, the CDR3 is TGTGCCAGCAGCTTATATAGCGGGAGGGGCTCCTACAATGAGCAGTTCTTC.

The CDR3 region has the DNA TGTGCCAGCAGAAAAGCGGGAGTAGATACGCAGTATTTT. Its protein product is CASRKAGVDTQYF. The chain recombines TRBV28 with TRBJ2-3, with 8 bases lining up with TRBD2. This CDR3 has 13 residues. Looked up from germline, CDR1 is MDHEN and CDR2 is SYDVKM. V lost 6 bases to trimming and J lost 5 bases; unmatched junction nucleotides: 4.

The V and J genes are TRBV6-1 and TRBJ1-3; TRBD1 might be the D (6 bases). Germline values: CDR1 MNHNS, CDR2 SASEGT. This CDR3 region has 15 residues. Trimming took 3 bases from V and 3 from J, leaving 12 bases between them. CDR3 amino acids: CASSDGQIVGNTIYF. CDR3 sequence (DNA): TGTGCCAGCAGTGACGGACAGATTGTTGGAAACACCATATATTTT.

This clone came up a few times. This rearrangement joins TRBV10-1 to TRBJ2-7; TRBD2 agrees at 12 bases. CDR3 length: 14 residues. CDR1 is WNHNN, CDR2 SYGVQD, per germline (reference sequence). Trimming cost V 5 bases and J 3 bases; bases outside gene matches: 2. Here the CDR3 reads CASSKGLAGYEQYF. The CDR3 DNA reads as TGCGCCAGCAGTAAGGGACTAGCGGGCTACGAGCAGTACTTC.

This clone was seen more than once but under ten times. The chain links TRBV28 to TRBJ1-5; weak D call: TRBD1 (5 bases). The CDR3 is 13 residues long. Per the germline V gene, CDR1 is MDHEN and CDR2 is SYDVKM. V lost 5 bases and J 4 bases, leaving 9 bases between the germline ends. In nucleotides, the CDR3 is TGTGCCAGCAGTCTAAGACAGAATCAGCCCCAGCATTTT. The encoded protein is CASSLRQNQPQHF.

This sequence joins TRBV30 and TRBJ1-1; TRBD1 is a possible D gene (6 bases). CDR1 is GTSNPN and CDR2 is SVGIG in the germline V gene (reference sequence). V was shortened by 3 bases and J by 5 bases, with 16 bases between the two germline ends. This CDR3 is 14 amino acids long. As DNA, the CDR3 is TGTGCCTGGAGAAGGGGGGGAGGAGGTACTGAAGCTTTCTTT. Its protein is CAWRRGGGGTEAFF.

This chain links TRBV30 with TRBJ2-1; TRBD2 is a possible D gene (5 bases). The CDR3 is made up of 14 amino acids. Germline loops: CDR1 GTSNPN, CDR2 SVGIG (reference sequence). The CDR3 loop reads CAGRPPDNYNEQFF. The DNA for the CDR3 is TGTGCTGGGAGACCCCCAGATAACTACAATGAGCAGTTCTTC. The variable domain in full, completed from reference TRBV30 and TRBJ2-1, reads SQTIHQWPATLVQPVGSPLSLECTVEGTSNPNLYWYRQAAGRGLQLLFYSVGIGQISSEVPQNLSASRPQDRQFILSSKKLLLSDSGFYLCAGRPPDNYNEQFFGPGTRLTVL.

This clone appeared a single time. The chain has TRBV18 and TRBJ1-2; D is ambiguous. Germline V gene data show CDR1 as KGHSH and CDR2 as LQKENI. The CDR3 has 12 residues. Trimming removed 6 bases at V and 1 base at J, with 6 bases between. This CDR3 reads CASSADNYGYTF. CDR3 sequence (DNA): TGTGCCAGCTCTGCAGATAACTATGGCTACACCTTC.

The V gene is TRBV9, the J gene TRBJ1-1; 7 bases are shared with TRBD1. CDR1 and CDR2 (germline): SGDLS, YYNGEE. This CDR3 spans 15 amino acids. After removal of 3 bases from V and 0 bases from J, the junction contained 5 bases not matched to a gene. The chain's CDR3 is CASSATGQMNTEAFF. The CDR3, as DNA: TGTGCCAGCAGCGCAACGGGACAGATGAACACTGAAGCTTTCTTT.

V and J are TRBV5-1 and TRBJ1-1, with no clear D. The V end was cut by 0 bases, the J end by 8 bases, with 11 bases between. Germline V CDR1 and CDR2: SGHRS, YFSETQ. The CDR3 consists of 13 residues. CDR3 in amino acids: CASSLDRETEAFF. The CDR3 DNA follows: TGCGCCAGCAGCTTGGACAGAGAGACCGAAGCTTTCTTT.

The CDR3 is CASSYKGSSYNEQFF. The DNA of the CDR3 is TGTGCCAGCAGTTATAAAGGGAGCTCCTACAATGAGCAGTTCTTC. V usage is TRBV6-6 and J usage is TRBJ2-1, with a possible D match to TRBD2 (5 bases). V was shortened by 3 bases and J by 0 bases, with 9 bases between the two germline ends. The length of the CDR3 is 15 residues. Germline values: CDR1 MNHNY, CDR2 SVGAGI (reference sequence).

The V call is TRBV7-9, the J call TRBJ2-1; D might be TRBD2 (6 bases). CDR3 length equals 15 residues. Germline assignment: CDR1 SEHNR and CDR2 FQNEAQ (reference sequence). The ends were cut back, 4 bases at V and 12 bases at J, with 22 bases in the middle. CDR3 sequence reads: CASSSPGGPGFMQFF. The CDR3 DNA reads TGTGCCAGCAGCTCACCCGGGGGTCCCGGTTTTATGCAGTTCTTC.

The chain uses TRBV5-4 and TRBJ2-5; no definite D call. Trimming took 3 bases from V and 7 from J, leaving 16 bases between them. The CDR3 runs to 14 residues. Looked up from germline, CDR1 is SGHNT and CDR2 is YYREEE (reference sequence). The CDR3 DNA reads as TGTGCCAGCAGCTCCCCCATGACTGAAGGGACCCAGTACTTC. Its translation is CASSSPMTEGTQYF.

This clone was seen only once. This rearrangement joins TRBV27 to TRBJ2-7; 7 bases line up with TRBD1. This CDR3 is built from 16 residues. Germline CDR1 and CDR2: MNHEY and SMNVEV (reference sequence). Trimming took 2 bases from V and 2 from J; bases not matched to a gene: 9. The CDR3 sequence is CASSLMWGQGAYEQYF. In nucleotides, the CDR3 is TGTGCCAGCAGTTTAATGTGGGGGCAGGGGGCCTACGAGCAGTACTTC.

This clone came up once. This chain connects TRBV28 to TRBJ2-7, with 9 bases fitting TRBD2. V trimming: 3 bases; J trimming: 3 bases; junction bases outside the gene matches: 6. Germline CDR1 and CDR2: MDHEN and SYDVKM. CDR3 length: 15 residues. This CDR3 is CASSLIAGVSYEQYF. In DNA, the CDR3 is TGTGCCAGCAGTTTGATAGCGGGAGTAAGCTACGAGCAGTACTTC.

The chain has TRBV15 and TRBJ2-7; unclear D gene. The V end was cut by 0 bases, the J end by 0 bases, with 6 bases between. Germline loops: CDR1 LNHNV, CDR2 YYDKDF (reference sequence). The CDR3 length is 14 residues. In DNA form, the CDR3 reads TGTGCCACCAGCAGAGAGGTAGCCTCCTACGAGCAGTACTTC. Its protein product is CATSREVASYEQYF.